This is a list of T cell receptor beta chains from one sample in a study of T cell clonotyping in hematopoietic cell transplantation. The data were produced by immunoSEQ multiplex PCR, yet TCRdb's version contains in-frame clones alone and is incomplete. Of around 15,000 clones listed, under 90% are singletons. This specimen consisted of PBMCs, obtained 100 days after allogeneic stem cell transplant. All receptors derive from a male patient aged 60 to 75 who had an allogeneic stem cell transplant from a related donor, so the T cells may come from the graft donor. Some clones in this sample may be carry-over from other donors' samples. Both conserved end residues are part of each CDR3. Each record gives: V gene, D gene, J gene, clone size, CDR3 DNA, CDR3 protein. The D gene is left open where the match is weak. Clone size is not always given. Where it is, it says once, few, many or a class for expanded clones.

TRBV2	TRBD1	TRBJ1-1	NA	TGTGCCAGCACATCATGGACAGGGCCGAGCACTGAAGCTTTCTTT	CASTSWTGPSTEAFF
TRBV5-6	NA	TRBJ2-4	NA	TGTGCCAGCAGCCTGAACAGAAACATTCAGTACTTC	CASSLNRNIQYF
TRBV4-1	NA	TRBJ2-5	NA	TGCGCCAGCAGCCAAAGGTTGGGGCTAGAGACCCAGTACTTC	CASSQRLGLETQYF
TRBV5-4	NA	TRBJ2-3	few	TGTGCCAGCAGCTACACAGATACGCAGTATTTT	CASSYTDTQYF
TRBV2	NA	TRBJ2-1	NA	TGTGCCAGCAGTTACTCCAATGGCCACAATGAGCAGTTCTTC	CASSYSNGHNEQFF
TRBV4-2	TRBD2	TRBJ2-1	NA	TGTGCCAGCAGCCAAGATTACGGGGGGGCGGTTGGTGAGCAGTTCTTC	CASSQDYGGAVGEQFF
TRBV4-3	NA	TRBJ1-4	NA	TGCGCCAGCAGCCAATCGGGGGGGCGGGGGACTAATGAAAAACTGTTTTTT	CASSQSGGRGTNEKLFF
TRBV2	NA	TRBJ1-1	NA	TGTGCCAGCAGACGAGTATCTGAAGCTTTCTTT	CASRRVSEAFF
TRBV25-1	NA	TRBJ2-1	NA	TGTGCCAGCACCCCCGTTTACAGTAACAATGAGCAGTTCTTC	CASTPVYSNNEQFF
TRBV4-3	NA	TRBJ1-3	NA	TGCGCCAGCAGCCAAGATGGGGAGGGTTCCGGAAACACCATATATTTT	CASSQDGEGSGNTIYF
TRBV7-9	TRBD1	TRBJ2-7	NA	TGTGCCAGCAGCCCACAGGGGAACCCGGACGAGCAGTACTTC	CASSPQGNPDEQYF
TRBV10-3	NA	TRBJ2-7	NA	TGTGCCATCAGTGACAGGGTAGAAACCTACGAGCAGTACTTC	CAISDRVETYEQYF
TRBV5-6	NA	TRBJ1-2	NA	TGTGCCAGCAGCTTGGGTCACGGCTATGGCTACACCTTC	CASSLGHGYGYTF
TRBV19	NA	TRBJ2-7	NA	TGTGCCAGTAGTGTTGGGACACCCCCGCTGTACGAGCAGTACTTC	CASSVGTPPLYEQYF
TRBV10-3	NA	TRBJ1-2	NA	TGTGCCATCAGGGGGGACAATAACTATGGCTACACCTTC	CAIRGDNNYGYTF
TRBV5-8	TRBD2	TRBJ2-1	NA	TGTGCCAGCAGAATACCGGGACTAGAGAATGAGCAGTTCTTC	CASRIPGLENEQFF
TRBV4-1	NA	TRBJ2-5	few	TGCGCCAGCAGCCAAGTTCCAGCGGCCCTGCAAGAGACCCAGTACTTC	CASSQVPAALQETQYF
TRBV10-1	NA	TRBJ1-3	NA	TGCGCCAGCGAGGATTCGGCAGGGACGAGTATCGGAAACACCATATATTTT	CASEDSAGTSIGNTIYF
TRBV5-1	TRBD1	TRBJ2-2	NA	TGCGCCAGCAGCTTGGTGACAGGGGGATCCGGGGAGCTGTTTTTT	CASSLVTGGSGELFF
TRBV11-3	NA	TRBJ2-2	NA	TGTGCCAGCGGGTGGACCGGGGAGCTGTTTTTT	CASGWTGELFF
TRBV30	NA	TRBJ1-4	few	TGTGCCTGGAGTATCCGGGAAAAACTGTTTTTT	CAWSIREKLFF
TRBV30	TRBD2	TRBJ2-5	once	TGTGCCTGGGCTCTAGCGGGGGCAGAGACCCAGTACTTC	CAWALAGAETQYF
TRBV2	NA	TRBJ2-7	once	TGTGCCAGCAGTGATCAGGGAGGACCCTACGAGCAGTACTTC	CASSDQGGPYEQYF
TRBV11-3	NA	TRBJ2-3	NA	TGTGCCAGCAGCCCGATCCGAACTAGCACAGATACGCAGTATTTT	CASSPIRTSTDTQYF
TRBV4-3	TRBD1	TRBJ2-7	NA	TGCGCCAGCAGCCAGGGACAGGACGGCTCCTACGAGCAGTACTTC	CASSQGQDGSYEQYF
TRBV2	TRBD2	TRBJ2-7	NA	TGTGCCAGCAGTGAACCGAGAGGAGGACTAGCCTACGAGCAGTACTTC	CASSEPRGGLAYEQYF
TRBV11-2	TRBD1	TRBJ1-1	NA	TGTGCCAGCAGCTGGGACAGGGGGGAGTTGGGAGCTTTCTTT	CASSWDRGELGAFF
TRBV5-6	TRBD1	TRBJ2-7	NA	TGTGCCAGCAGCCTCCCGGGACAGTCCTACGAGCAGTACTTC	CASSLPGQSYEQYF
TRBV9	NA	TRBJ2-7	NA	TGTGCCAGCAGCGTAGGGGGCACCTACGAGCAGTACTTC	CASSVGGTYEQYF
TRBV5-8	TRBD2	TRBJ2-5	NA	TGTGCCAGCAGCTTGGAAGCGGGGGGGCAAGAGACCCAGTACTTC	CASSLEAGGQETQYF
TRBV7-2	TRBD2	TRBJ2-7	NA	TGTGCCAGCAGCTCCTGGGGGGGCTCCTACGAGCAGTACTTC	CASSSWGGSYEQYF
TRBV5-1	TRBD1	TRBJ1-1	NA	TGCGCCAGCAGCCCGACCACGACAGGGCCTAACACTGAAGCTTTCTTT	CASSPTTTGPNTEAFF
TRBV20-1	NA	TRBJ2-7	NA	TGCAGTGCCGCGGATCCCTACGAGCAGTACTTC	CSAADPYEQYF
TRBV4-1	NA	TRBJ1-6	NA	TGCGCCAGCAGACCGACCGAGGTGTGGAATTCACCCCTCCACTTT	CASRPTEVWNSPLHF
TRBV2	TRBD1	TRBJ1-5	NA	TGTGCCAGCAGTGAGCAGGGGGTAAGGCAGCCCCAGCATTTT	CASSEQGVRQPQHF
TRBV6-1	NA	TRBJ1-6	once	TGTGCCAGCAGTGAAGTTGCGGATTCCTATAATTCACCCCTCCACTTT	CASSEVADSYNSPLHF
TRBV19	NA	TRBJ1-1	NA	TGTGCCAGTGGTTCCAAGAACACTGAAGCTTTCTTT	CASGSKNTEAFF